Listed below are T cell receptor beta chains from one sample, sequenced in a study of CD8 T cells in ankylosing spondylitis. In TCRdb, the 5' RACE reads were re-called with MiXCR into one record per CDR3 protein. The data hold about 340,000 distinct CDR3 sequences, with roughly 8% observed a single time. The sample taken for sequencing was blood, either unsorted or a sorted T cell fraction (not recorded which). The receptors were sampled from a male donor with ankylosing spondylitis. CDR3s include the opening cysteine and the closing phenylalanine or tryptophan. D genes are given only for firm matches. Some rows mark clone size as missing; the rest say once, few, many or name a class of expanded clone.

d_gene,abundance,v_gene,j_gene,CDR3aa,CDR3nt
TRBD1,few,TRBV10-3,TRBJ2-7,CAISVRDRCYEQYF,TGTGCCATCAGTGTCCGGGACAGATGCTACGAGCAGTACTTC
NA,few,TRBV28,TRBJ2-7,CASRTRQGWYEQYF,TGTGCCAGCAGGACTCGGCAGGGTTGGTACGAGCAGTACTTC
NA,few,TRBV5-8,TRBJ1-5,CASSPSGNQPQHF,TGTGCCAGCAGCCCGAGCGGTAATCAGCCCCAGCATTTT
NA,many,TRBV28,TRBJ2-7,CASSLVNSFAYEQYF,TGTGCCAGCAGTTTAGTGAACAGTTTCGCCTACGAGCAGTACTTC
TRBD1,NA,TRBV2,TRBJ2-5,CASKGTVQETQYF,TGTGCCAGCAAGGGGACAGTCCAAGAGACCCAGTACTTC
TRBD1,many,TRBV19,TRBJ2-5,CASTTDRGKTQYF,TGTGCCAGTACCACGGACAGGGGAAAGACCCAGTACTTC
NA,many,TRBV29-1,TRBJ2-7,CSVEVNGLTYEQYF,TGCAGCGTTGAAGTGAACGGCCTAACCTACGAGCAGTACTTC
TRBD1,NA,TRBV4-3,TRBJ2-7,CASSPTTDRASEQYF,TGCGCCAGCAGCCCCACCACGGACAGGGCAAGCGAGCAGTACTTC
NA,NA,TRBV20-1,TRBJ2-3,CSSRGVRGTDTQYF,TGCAGCTCCCGTGGCGTGAGGGGAACAGATACGCAGTATTTT
NA,many,TRBV29-1,TRBJ2-2,CSVVGVSGTGELFF,TGCAGCGTTGTTGGAGTATCGGGCACCGGGGAGCTGTTTTTT
TRBD1,many,TRBV5-1,TRBJ2-3,CASSPGTRDRYTDTQYF,TGCGCCAGCAGCCCTGGGACCCGGGACAGGTACACAGATACGCAGTATTTT
TRBD1,many,TRBV11-2,TRBJ1-6,CASSLVQQGNSYNSPLHF,TGTGCCAGCAGCTTAGTCCAACAGGGGAACTCCTATAATTCACCCCTCCACTTT
NA,many,TRBV7-9,TRBJ1-5,CASSLVGQPQHF,TGTGCCAGCAGCTTAGTGGGGCAGCCCCAGCATTTT
TRBD2,many,TRBV6-2/TRBV6-3,TRBJ2-1,CASSYSPPSGIFNEQFF,TGTGCCAGCAGTTACTCTCCCCCTAGCGGGATATTCAATGAGCAGTTCTTC
NA,few,TRBV12-3/TRBV12-4,TRBJ1-2,CASNQGTGTAKGGYTF,TGTGCCAGCAACCAAGGCACCGGGACCGCGAAGGGTGGCTACACCTTC
NA,few,TRBV3-1,TRBJ2-3,CASSQRERGTDTQYF,TGTGCCAGCAGCCAGAGGGAGCGGGGCACAGATACGCAGTATTTT
NA,few,TRBV12-3/TRBV12-4,TRBJ2-7,CASSLLGGNMGEQYF,TGTGCCAGCAGTTTACTGGGAGGCAATATGGGGGAGCAGTACTTC
TRBD2,few,TRBV20-1,TRBJ2-3,CSARAGISTDTQYF,TGCAGTGCCCGAGCGGGGATATCCACAGATACGCAGTATTTT
TRBD1,NA,TRBV2,TRBJ2-5,CASSQFVGQGTQETQYF,TGTGCCAGCAGCCAATTCGTTGGACAGGGGACCCAAGAGACCCAGTACTTC
NA,few,TRBV13,TRBJ1-2,CASSLGEGRGLAGGYTF,TGTGCCAGCAGCTTAGGAGAGGGGCGAGGCCTCGCGGGTGGCTACACCTTC
NA,few,TRBV5-1,TRBJ2-6,CASSLTRSSGANVLTF,TGCGCCAGCAGCTTGACGCGATCCTCTGGGGCCAACGTCCTGACTTTC
NA,few,TRBV20-1,TRBJ2-7,CSAKGTLYEQYF,TGCAGTGCTAAAGGGACTCTCTACGAGCAGTACTTC
TRBD2,NA,TRBV20-1,TRBJ2-1,CSFLSSGYNEQFF,TGCAGTTTTCTTTCTAGCGGCTACAATGAGCAGTTCTTC
TRBD1,NA,TRBV20-1,TRBJ1-1,CSAREGQGGRTEAFF,TGCAGTGCTAGAGAAGGACAGGGGGGTCGGACTGAAGCTTTCTTT